The 23 T cell receptor beta chains below were found in one sample sequenced in a study of T cells of healthy individuals. Each CDR3 protein gets one entry after TCRdb re-called the 5' RACE reads with MiXCR. The table lists fewer than 70,000 distinct CDR3 sequences, roughly 14% of them singletons. The receptors shown here come from a human donor in good health.

The chain links TRBV19 to TRBJ1-1; D is uncertain. The V end lost 6 bases, the J end lost 6 bases, and 26 bases lay between the germline ends. CDR1 is LNHDA and CDR2 is SQIVND in the germline V gene (reference sequence). The CDR3 runs to 17 residues. CDR3 DNA: TGTGCCAGTAGACCCAGTCCACGGTTATCGGGGAGGCCTGAAGCTTTCTTT. Translating gives CASRPSPRLSGRPEAFF.

In its sample, this clonotype was seen once. The chain couples TRBV6-5 to TRBJ1-1; D unresolved. Between the trimmed V and J ends, which lost 0 bases and 2 bases, there was a span of 7 bases. Per the germline V gene, CDR1 is MNHEY and CDR2 is SVGAGI. CDR3 length: 14 residues. The CDR3 here is CASSYSLGNTEAFF. DNA for the CDR3: TGTGCCAGCAGTTACTCCTTAGGTAACACTGAAGCTTTCTTT.

This sequence joins TRBV29-1 and TRBJ2-5; 8 nucleotides line up with TRBD1. V shed 5 bases, J shed 5 bases, and the junction held 7 bases outside the gene matches. Germline assignment: CDR1 SQVTM and CDR2 ANQGSEA. This CDR3 is 13 amino acids long. The CDR3 coding sequence is TGCAGCGTTTCAAGGACAGGGCCGGAGACCCAGTACTTC. Its protein product is CSVSRTGPETQYF.

This clonotype was seen ten or more times. This rearrangement joins TRBV5-1 to TRBJ2-5, with TRBD2 matching over 10 bases. Germline V gene data show CDR1 as SGHRS and CDR2 as YFSETQ. The CDR3 has 16 residues. With 0 bases clipped from V and 4 bases from J, the junction kept 6 bases outside the gene matches. CDR3 protein: CASSLDSGGAGETQYF. The CDR3 coding sequence is TGCGCCAGCAGCTTGGACAGCGGGGGGGCCGGAGAGACCCAGTACTTC.

In this sample, this clonotype turned up many times. The chain carries TRBV7-2 and TRBJ2-1; 13 bases are shared with TRBD2. The germline gives CDR1 SGHTA, CDR2 FQGNSA. After removal of 0 bases from V and 1 base from J, the junction contained 9 bases not matched to a gene. The CDR3 is 20 residues long. CDR3: CASSLALLLAGGPSYNEQFF. The CDR3 DNA follows: TGTGCCAGCAGCTTAGCCTTATTACTAGCGGGAGGGCCGTCCTACAATGAGCAGTTCTTC. The full variable domain, with the rest looked up from reference TRBV7-2 and TRBJ2-1, is GAGVSQSPSNKVTEKGKDVELRCDPISGHTALYWYRQSLGQGLEFLIYFQGNSAPDKSGLPSDRFSAERTGGSVSTLTIQRTQQEDSAVYLCASSLALLLAGGPSYNEQFFGPGTRLTVL.

In its sample, this clonotype was seen many times. This chain's CDR3 is CSAIQGSYGYTF. The CDR3, as DNA: TGCAGTGCTATTCAGGGGTCCTATGGCTACACCTTC. The chain links TRBV20-1 to TRBJ1-2; TRBD1 might be the D (6 bases). The CDR3 is 12 residues long. In germline, CDR1 is DFQATT, CDR2 SNEGSKA (reference sequence). The germline V and J ends were trimmed by 4 bases and 4 bases, with 10 bases remaining between them.

V is TRBV30 and J is TRBJ2-5, with 7 bases matching TRBD2. Looked up from germline, CDR1 is GTSNPN and CDR2 is SVGIG (reference sequence). CDR3 size: 14 residues. With V trimmed by 0 bases and J by 5 bases, 6 bases remained unmatched. This CDR3 is CAWSVGLAVETQYF. The CDR3 DNA reads as TGTGCCTGGAGTGTAGGTCTAGCGGTTGAGACCCAGTACTTC.

This clonotype occurred a few times. The chain couples TRBV28 to TRBJ2-1, with unresolved D. This CDR3 is 11 amino acids long. The germline V gene encodes CDR1 MDHEN and CDR2 SYDVKM. V lost 8 bases and J lost 0, with 2 bases in between. The CDR3, as DNA: TGTGCCAGCGGCTCCTACAATGAGCAGTTCTTC. Protein: CASGSYNEQFF.

This clonotype was seen at least ten times. CDR3 loop: CASSPTWVATQYF. CDR3 sequence (DNA): TGTGCCAGCAGCCCGACTTGGGTCGCGACCCAGTACTTC. V usage is TRBV7-6 and J usage is TRBJ2-5, with D uncertain. The ends were cut back, 5 bases at V and 7 bases at J, with 14 bases in the middle. Germline V gene sequence: CDR1 SGHVS, CDR2 FNYEAQ. This CDR3 region has 13 residues.

At least ten counts were recorded for this clonotype. For the CDR3, the DNA is TGTGCCAGCAGCACACAGGGGGGACTAGCGGGGGCCCCTCAGTATTTT. The encoded protein is CASSTQGGLAGAPQYF. This chain links TRBV7-2 with TRBJ2-3, with 14 bases matching TRBD2. The CDR3 has 16 residues. The junction had 13 bases not matched to a gene; V was cut back by 5 bases and J by 12 bases. CDR1 and CDR2 (germline): SGHTA, FQGNSA.

V gene TRBV7-2 combines with J gene TRBJ2-3; D is undetermined. Germline V CDR1 and CDR2: SGHTA, FQGNSA. CDR3 size: 14 residues. V was trimmed by 5 bases and J by 1 base, leaving 10 bases between them. Here the CDR3 DNA reads TGTGCCAGCAGCCCCGAGTGGGGCACAGATACGCAGTATTTT. This sequence encodes CASSPEWGTDTQYF.

At least ten counts were recorded for this clonotype. The chain has TRBV7-9 and TRBJ1-1, with 8 nucleotides matching TRBD1. Germline CDR1 is SEHNR and CDR2 is FQNEAQ (reference sequence). This CDR3 has 17 amino acids. Germline trimming cut 5 bases from V and 1 base from J; bases unmatched to any gene: 12. CDR3 bases: TGTGCCAGCAGCCAATCAGGCGCGGGACAGGAGAACACTGAAGCTTTCTTT. The encoded protein is CASSQSGAGQENTEAFF.

At least ten counts were recorded for this clonotype. This sequence joins TRBV12-3 or TRBV12-4 and TRBJ1-1; a possible D gene is TRBD1 (5 bases). The CDR3 consists of 15 residues. Trimming pared 6 bases from V and 4 bases from J, leaving 18 bases between. The CDR3: CASSPNRGRSTEAFF. CDR3 nucleotide sequence: TGTGCCAGCAGCCCGAACCGGGGCAGGAGCACTGAAGCTTTCTTT.

Many counts were recorded for this clonotype. The chain combines TRBV7-8 with TRBJ2-7; 7 nucleotides agree with TRBD2. With 5 bases clipped from V and 5 bases from J, the junction kept 9 bases outside the gene matches. The CDR3 runs to 14 residues. Germline CDR1 reads SGHVS; CDR2 reads FQNEAQ. The CDR3 DNA reads TGTGCCAGCAGCCCGCGGACTAGTATCCACGAGCAGTACTTC. Its protein is CASSPRTSIHEQYF.

J is TRBJ2-3 and V is TRBV24-1; D is tentatively TRBD1 or TRBD2 (5 bases each). V shed 4 bases and J shed 1 base, with 14 bases lying between them. CDR3 size: 16 residues. The V gene's germline CDR1 is KGHDR and CDR2 SFDVKD. CDR3 DNA: TGTGCCACCAGTGACCCTGCTTTGGGGGGCACAGATACGCAGTATTTT. This gives the protein CATSDPALGGTDTQYF.

This clonotype was seen at least ten times. The V call is TRBV6-5, the J call TRBJ1-1; TRBD1 might be the D (5 bases). The CDR3 runs 14 residues. Between the trimmed V and J ends, which lost 5 bases and 3 bases, there was a span of 13 bases. Per germline, CDR1 MNHEY and CDR2 SVGAGI. This chain's CDR3 is CASSALLGDTEAFF. The DNA of the CDR3 is TGTGCCAGCAGTGCCTTGTTGGGGGACACTGAAGCTTTCTTT.

This clonotype was counted at least ten times. The chain recombines TRBV7-2 with TRBJ1-6; perhaps TRBD1 as D (5 bases). The CDR3 length is 16 residues. V lost 2 bases, J lost 9 bases, and 17 bases lay in between. Germline V lookup: CDR1 SGHTA, CDR2 FQGNSA. The CDR3: CASSLRGRASGSPLHF. CDR3 DNA: TGTGCCAGCAGCTTAAGGGGCAGGGCGTCCGGTTCACCCCTCCACTTT.

This clonotype came up many times. V usage is TRBV3-1 and J usage is TRBJ2-1; D call uncertain. The V and J ends lost 4 bases and 7 bases respectively, with 11 bases between them. CDR1 is LGHDT, CDR2 YNNKEL, per germline (reference sequence). The CDR3 is made up of 13 amino acids. The CDR3 DNA sequence: TGTGCCAGCAGCCCCCTTCCCCGGAATGAGCAGTTCTTC. It translates to CASSPLPRNEQFF.

The chain couples TRBV3-1 to TRBJ2-7; D possibly corresponds to TRBD1 (5 bases). V shed 0 bases and J shed 1 base, with 7 bases lying between them. Germline V gene lookup returns CDR1 LGHDT and CDR2 YNNKEL (reference sequence). This CDR3 comprises 14 residues. The CDR3 region has the DNA TGTGCCAGCAGCCAAGATGCAGGGTCCTACGAGCAGTACTTC. Encoded protein: CASSQDAGSYEQYF.

This clonotype was seen at least ten times. The CDR3 DNA reads as TGTGCCAGCTCCTTGGGTGATACGCAGTATTTT. This sequence encodes CASSLGDTQYF. The rearrangement uses TRBV18 and TRBJ2-3; D uncertain. CDR1 and CDR2 (germline): KGHSH, LQKENI. The CDR3 spans 11 residues. Trimming removed 6 bases from V and 6 bases from J, with 7 bases in between. Complete variable domain (other parts from reference TRBV18 and TRBJ2-3): NAGVMQNPRHLVRRRGQEARLRCSPMKGHSHVYWYRQLPEEGLKFMVYLQKENIIDESGMPKERFSAEFPKEGPSILRIQQVVRGDSAAYFCASSLGDTQYFGPGTRLTVL.

This clonotype was seen repeatedly, ten times or more. The chain joins TRBV5-4 to TRBJ1-4; TRBD1 agrees at 12 bases. Losses at the gene ends were 5 bases for V and 8 bases for J; bases not matched to a gene: 10. CDR1 SGHNT and CDR2 YYREEE come from the germline V gene (reference sequence). The CDR3 length is 16 residues. The CDR3, as DNA: TGTGCCAGCAGAGCGGGACAGGGGGCGTCGGAGGAAAAACTGTTTTTT. Translation: CASRAGQGASEEKLFF. Full variable domain (rest looked up from reference TRBV5-4 and TRBJ1-4): ETGVTQSPTHLIKTRGQQVTLRCSSQSGHNTVSWYQQALGQGPQFIFQYYREEENGRGNFPPRFSGLQFPNYSSELNVNALELDDSALYLCASRAGQGASEEKLFFGSGTQLSVL.

This clonotype was counted many times. J is TRBJ1-5 and V is TRBV19; D ambiguous. The CDR3 totals 17 residues. Germline loops: CDR1 LNHDA, CDR2 SQIVND (reference sequence). The V and J ends lost 6 bases and 2 bases respectively, with 20 bases between them. CDR3 in DNA: TGTGCCAGTAGAAGCCCCTCGCGGAGTAAGGGCAATCAGCCCCAGCATTTT. Its translation: CASRSPSRSKGNQPQHF.

This clonotype occurred a few times. The rearrangement links TRBV7-9 to TRBJ2-7; D is unresolved. The CDR3 is 13 amino acids. Germline CDR1 and CDR2: SEHNR and FQNEAQ (reference sequence). V was clipped by 5 bases and J by 3 bases, with 11 bases between them. The CDR3 nucleotides are TGTGCCAGCAGCGTTGGCAGTTTCTACGAGCAGTACTTC. Its protein product is CASSVGSFYEQYF.